There are a few counts of the clone carrying this TCR beta chain. What it binds is not known. Germline V gene lookup returns CDR1 SGHNT and CDR2 YYREEE (reference sequence). The CDR3 is 16 amino acids. V lost 0 bases, J lost 2 bases, and 13 bases lay in between. This sample is part of a study of T-cell memory formation after mild COVID-19. Study-wide results and caveats: Nothing confirmed that second-wave clones peaking on day 37 were specific for SARS-CoV-2.

Via MiXCR, TCRdb re-called the 5' RACE reads, giving one row per CDR3 protein. The sample lists around 250,000 distinct CDR3 sequences, 15% to 20% occurring once. The sequence derives from a man between 18 and 29 years old who had mild COVID-19 (a few samples of this study predate the infection). Cell type and time point are not known. The sample comprised PBMCs or a T cell subset sorted from them (not recorded which). The rearrangement links TRBV5-4 to TRBJ2-3; D may be TRBD1 or TRBD2 (5 bases each). As DNA, the CDR3 is TGTGCCAGCAGCTTGGTATGGGGGAGCTACACAGATACGCAGTATTTT. Translating it yields CASSLVWGSYTDTQYF.